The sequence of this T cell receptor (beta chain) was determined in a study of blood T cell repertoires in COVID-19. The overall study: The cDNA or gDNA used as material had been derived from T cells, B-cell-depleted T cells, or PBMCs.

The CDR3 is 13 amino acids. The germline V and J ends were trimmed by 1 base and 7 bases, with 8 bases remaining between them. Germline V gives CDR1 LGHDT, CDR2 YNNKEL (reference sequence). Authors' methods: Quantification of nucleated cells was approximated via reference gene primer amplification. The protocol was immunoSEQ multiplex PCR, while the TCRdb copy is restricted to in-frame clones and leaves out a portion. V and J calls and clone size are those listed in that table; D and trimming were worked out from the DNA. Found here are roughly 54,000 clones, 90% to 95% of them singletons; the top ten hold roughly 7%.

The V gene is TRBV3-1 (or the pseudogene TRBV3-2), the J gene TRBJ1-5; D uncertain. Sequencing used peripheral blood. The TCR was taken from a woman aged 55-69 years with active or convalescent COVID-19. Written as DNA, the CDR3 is TGTGCCAGCAGCCAAGGGGAGCGACAGCCCCAGCATTTT. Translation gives CASSQGERQPQHF.